This is a list of T cell receptor beta chains from one sample in a study of OX40 agonist ivuxolimab in advanced cancers. Clones were read by immunoSEQ multiplex PCR, and TCRdb kept only the in-frame ones, dropping some. Altogether around 92,000 clones are present, more than 75% being singletons, with the ten largest covering around 2.7%. The material sequenced was CD4+ or CD8+ T cells sorted from blood, taken in a trial of the OX40 agonist ivuxolimab. The receptors come from an adult with an advanced solid tumor such as melanoma, head and neck, liver or kidney cancer. Each CDR3 is given with its conserved first and last residue. A D gene is named only where the DNA matches it firmly. The listing skips clone size in some rows; elsewhere it reads once, few, many or a size class.

J,V,D,size,DNA,CDR3
TRBJ2-1,TRBV11-3,NA,few,TGTGCCAGCAGCTCCTCCGAGGAGGGGCGGGTTAATGAGCAGTTCTTC,CASSSSEEGRVNEQFF
TRBJ2-3,TRBV4-1,TRBD2,NA,TGCGCCAGCAGCCAAGAGGCTAGTGGGGGGGTGGATACGCAGTATTTT,CASSQEASGGVDTQYF
TRBJ1-1,TRBV28,TRBD1,once,TGTGCCAGCAGTTTAGCCGGGACAGGGGGCAAGGCTTTCTTT,CASSLAGTGGKAFF
TRBJ1-6,TRBV4-2,TRBD1,NA,TGTGCCAGCAGCCGGGACAGGGAAAATTCACCCCTCCACTTT,CASSRDRENSPLHF
TRBJ2-1,TRBV27,TRBD1,NA,TGTGCCAGCAGTCCCGGACAGGGACCCTACAATGAGCAGTTCTTC,CASSPGQGPYNEQFF
TRBJ2-3,TRBV9,NA,NA,TGTGCCAGTGGGGGGGCCAAGGATACGCAGTATTTT,CASGGAKDTQYF
TRBJ2-7,TRBV6-6,NA,NA,TGTGCCAGCATGGGAGGGGGAAGCTCCTACGAGCAGTACTTC,CASMGGGSSYEQYF
TRBJ1-1,TRBV28,NA,once,TGTGCCAGCAGTTCACAGGGATCGAACACTGAAGCTTTCTTT,CASSSQGSNTEAFF
TRBJ2-3,TRBV5-1,TRBD2,NA,TGCGCCAGCAGCTCGACGGGGGGAAACACAGATACGCAGTATTTT,CASSSTGGNTDTQYF
TRBJ2-1,TRBV12-5,TRBD2,once,TGTGCTAGTGGTTTGGGACTAGCGGGGGGGCGCAATGAGCAGTTCTTC,CASGLGLAGGRNEQFF
TRBJ2-7,TRBV4-2,TRBD2,NA,TGTGCCAGCAGCCAAGGCGCGGGGGGGCTCTACGAGCAGTACTTC,CASSQGAGGLYEQYF
TRBJ2-2,TRBV27,TRBD2,NA,TGTGCCAGCAGTCGACTAGCGGGAAACACCGGGGAGCTGTTTTTT,CASSRLAGNTGELFF
TRBJ2-5,TRBV30,NA,NA,TGTGCCTGGAGTGTTTCGGAGACCCAGTACTTC,CAWSVSETQYF
TRBJ2-3,TRBV7-8,NA,NA,TGTGCCAGCAGCCCCTTGGGCGGGGGCTCGAATACGCAGTATTTT,CASSPLGGGSNTQYF
TRBJ2-1,TRBV7-2,NA,NA,TGTGCCAGCAGCTTTAGGAATGAGCAGTTCTTC,CASSFRNEQFF
TRBJ2-6,TRBV7-8,NA,NA,TGTGCCAGCAGCCGGGTGGGGGGTTCCGGGGCCAACGTCCTGACTTTC,CASSRVGGSGANVLTF
TRBJ1-4,TRBV28,TRBD1,NA,TGTGCCGGGGGGACAGTAAATGAAAAACTGTTTTTT,CAGGTVNEKLFF
TRBJ2-2,TRBV7-8,TRBD1,NA,TGTGCCAGCACCCAACCCTTGACAGGGATCACCGGGGAGCTGTTTTTT,CASTQPLTGITGELFF
TRBJ1-1,TRBV28,NA,NA,TGTGCCAGCACCGTAAAAGGTTACACTGAAGCTTTCTTT,CASTVKGYTEAFF
TRBJ1-2,TRBV6-6,NA,once,TGTGCCAGCAGCCGGGGACGCGGTCGTGAGGGCTATGGCTACACCTTC,CASSRGRGREGYGYTF